In its sample, the clone carrying this T cell receptor beta chain is medium-sized. Its antigen remains unidentified. Repertoires were generated with immunoSEQ multiplex PCR, while TCRdb's copy carries only in-frame clones and drops some. In the table there are 20,000 to 25,000 clones, 70% to 80% of which are singletons. These data belong to a study of CD4 T cells in relation to SARS-CoV-2 and coronaviruses. Before the COVID-19 pandemic, during about 2011-2018, CD4+ T cells were taken from unexposed donors. After more than eight days of culture, CD4+ T cells were isolated. The V end was cut by 3 bases, the J end by 8 bases, with 9 bases between. Per the germline V gene, CDR1 is SGDLS and CDR2 is YYNGEE. This CDR3 spans 13 amino acids.

The TCR was taken from a human donor in good health. The chain uses TRBV9 and TRBJ1-6; D possibly corresponds to TRBD1 (6 bases). Specimen: CD4+ T cells from PBMCs, cultured in vitro. CDR3 region: CASSAHRDSPLHF. CDR3 nucleotides: TGTGCCAGCAGCGCTCACAGGGATTCACCCCTCCACTTT.